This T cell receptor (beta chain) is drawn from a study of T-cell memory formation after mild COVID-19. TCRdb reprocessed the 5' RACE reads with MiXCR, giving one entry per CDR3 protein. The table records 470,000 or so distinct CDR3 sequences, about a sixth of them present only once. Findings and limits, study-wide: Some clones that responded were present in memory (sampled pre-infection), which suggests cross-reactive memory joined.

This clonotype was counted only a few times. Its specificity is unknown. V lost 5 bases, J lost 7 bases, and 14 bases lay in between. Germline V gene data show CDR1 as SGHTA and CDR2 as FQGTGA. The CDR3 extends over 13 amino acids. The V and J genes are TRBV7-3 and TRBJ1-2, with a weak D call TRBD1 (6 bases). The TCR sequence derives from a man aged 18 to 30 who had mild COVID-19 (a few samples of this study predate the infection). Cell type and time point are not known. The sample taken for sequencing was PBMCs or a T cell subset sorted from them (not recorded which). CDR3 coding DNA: TGTGCCAGCAGCCCCAGGGGAGGCGGTGGCTACACCTTC. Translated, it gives CASSPRGGGGYTF.